The following is a TCR beta chain sequence with its context. This clonotype was found a few times. The clone's antigen remains unknown. There are no base qualities to consult, and no much larger clone falls within one base. Starting from roughly 540 ng total RNA, TCRbeta-specific cDNA was produced by reverse transcription with a constant-region primer and ProtoScript II reverse transcriptase. TCRbeta libraries were built with three nested multiplex PCR rounds, a slightly modified ARM-PCR procedure. The first two PCR rounds used multiplex TRBV1-TRBV30 forward primers with a Cbeta reverse primer, each for 10 cycles. Sample barcodes and Illumina adapters were attached in a final 25-cycle PCR using Deep VentR polymerase. Before sequencing, amplicons of 200-500 bp were gel-purified using a QIAquick gel extraction kit. The TCRbeta amplicons were sequenced with 250-bp paired-end reads on an Illumina HiSeq 2500. Turning to the authors' computational methods: To recover full CDR3 sequences, reads were quality-trimmed using Trimmomatic v0.33 and paired reads were then merged using FLASH v1.2.11. V, D and J germline segments were assigned to the rearranged TCRbeta sequences using MiGEC v1.2.1b. VDJtools v1.0.0 computed clonotype statistics and Shannon-Wiener diversity indices. To cut down on sampling bias, every analysis after diversity analysis relied on just the 250 most abundant clonotypes from each sample. Using fastp trimming at Q25 and MiXCR clonotype assembly, TCRdb reanalyzed the public sequencing data and kept in-frame beta chains. Records with the same CDR3 protein are collapsed into one entry carrying the most frequent genes and DNA. The V and J calls reflect TCRdb's pipeline rather than the authors' work. For this sample there are 100,000 to 150,000 distinct CDR3 sequences; 60% to 75% appear just once. 8.4% of the sample goes to the ten largest clones.

The CDR3, cysteine through phenylalanine, is 14 amino acids long. Only the CDR3 region is kept as DNA, spanning 42 bases read in frame from base 1. V is shortened by 0 bases, J by 4 bases, and the region joining them spans 12 bases. Via the germline V gene (reference sequence), CDR1 is DFQATT and CDR2 SNEGSKA. Without any cell sorting, total RNA and DNA were co-extracted from approximately 22-30 mg of bulk tissue using the AllPrep DNA/RNA mini kit. Four to six patients with histopathologically diagnosed primary liver carcinoma underwent surgical resection in China between late 2015 and early 2016. Patients had chronic HBV infection and were treatment-naive at sampling. Five spatially separated regions were sampled per tumor: superior, inferior, left-lateral and right-lateral poles, plus the tumor centre. Histology showed that every tumor sample contained more than 80% viable tumor cells. Pieces of fresh tumor and adjacent tissue were cut in half, with one half kept in RNAlater at -80 degrees C and the other half sent for histology.

The sample belongs to a study of tumor-infiltrating lymphocytes in primary liver carcinoma (dated by TCRdb to about 2017). Turning to the overall study: Hepatocellular carcinoma (four) or combined HCC and intrahepatic cholangiocarcinoma (one) was present in the five patients, who were three men and two women aged 30 to 69 years. The study combined TCRbeta repertoire sequencing, expression microarrays and whole-exome sequencing across five regions of each liver tumor, with adjacent normal tissue and blood. To link TCRbeta repertoire diversity to the local molecular phenotype, the 20 to 25 tumor region samples were profiled with Agilent mRNA microarrays. Technical replicate repertoires showed high reproducibility, with mean shared-clone rates roughly 0.88 and correlation coefficients above 0.95. The five patients had tumors of stage T1-T3 N0M0, with maximum diameters ranging from roughly 4.2 to 10 cm. Samples yielded roughly 3.65 to 7.5 million productive TCRbeta reads; read depth did not differ significantly between tissue types. A total of some 35 specimens from 5 patients went through TCRbeta repertoire sequencing, namely 25 tumor regions, 5 adjacent noncancerous liver tissues and 5 peripheral blood samples.

Study-level results and caveats: The study included only 4 to 6 patients, and the authors note findings should be validated in a larger study. Repertoire overlap was higher between tumor regions (mean about 36%) than tumor-adjacent (approximately 17%) or tumor-blood (about 15%) pairs, consistent with antigen-driven expansion. Because sequencing covered only the TCR beta chain and unpaired alpha chains were not captured, true repertoire diversity is likely underestimated. The top 250 clones made up a significantly larger repertoire fraction in tumors than in blood (p = 0.039). Comparison of CD4+ and CD8+ T cell repertoires was precluded by the use of bulk unsorted samples. Only roughly 7.5-25% of top clones appeared in all five regions of a tumor, which suggests that tumor-infiltrating T cells are spatially heterogeneous.

The TCR was taken from a woman aged 55-75 years with primary liver carcinoma and hepatitis B virus infection. The sample consisted of liver tumor tissue from sampling region 3. Taken with the paper, the label for cell subset or site translates to: tumor region T3, left-lateral pole. In this chain, TRBV20-1 is recombined with TRBJ2-5; matching of 6 bases hints at TRBD1 as the D gene. The sequenced DNA is TGCAGTGCTAGAGATCAAGGGGGATCAGAGACCCAGTACTTC. Its protein is CSARDQGGSETQYF.